This T cell receptor (beta chain) came from a study of CD8+ T cells in alopecia areata. In this sample, this clone turned up a few times. Its matching antigen is unknown. Treatment of the sample: oral pan-JAK inhibitor, 5-10 mg twice daily. Study-level results: It was lesional scalp, especially alopecia totalis/universalis, that showed higher clonality than normal scalp. Clonality in the scalp and expanded CD8+ clones ranked among the top 100 were significantly decreased by tofacitinib. With just one nonresponder, it is still uncertain whether baseline CD8+ expansion relates to response.

Extraction and reverse transcription of RNA yielded cDNA as the sequencing template. The method was immunoSEQ multiplex PCR; TCRdb's version includes in-frame clones alone and lacks a portion of them. Of fewer than 250,000 clones listed, around 43% are singletons. This specimen consisted of CD4+ T cells sorted from blood, obtained at approximately week 37, from a patient treated with tofacitinib. The sequence was collected from a human donor with alopecia areata.

The CDR3 region has the DNA TGTGCCAGCAGTGATCTCAGTACCGGGACTGATGGCTACACCTTC. This encodes CASSDLSTGTDGYTF. The rearrangement links TRBV25-1 to TRBJ1-2, with D possibly matching TRBD1 (5 bases). V gave up 3 bases and J gave up 6 bases, with 17 bases separating them. Germline CDR1 is MGHDK and CDR2 is SYGVNS. The CDR3 is 15 residues long.